The text below deals with one TCR beta chain. Generated by immunoSEQ multiplex PCR, the TCRdb table keeps only in-frame clones and is missing some. There are roughly 180,000 clones in the sample; about 72% occur only once, and over 10% lies in the top ten. The CDR3 sequence is 15 residues long. The germline V gene encodes CDR1 ENHRY and CDR2 SYGVKD. Germline trimming cut 7 bases from V and 6 bases from J; bases unmatched to any gene: 12. This entry belongs to a study of cytotoxic CD8 clonotypes in ibrutinib-treated CLL. Sequencing used PBMCs, obtained after 24 months of ibrutinib treatment. The receptor was isolated from a human donor with chronic lymphocytic leukemia. The rearrangement joins TRBV10-3 to TRBJ1-2; 9 nucleotides match TRBD1. The CDR3 DNA reads TGTGCCATCACTGACCCCGGGACAGGGAATCATGGCTACACCTTC. Encoded protein: CAITDPGTGNHGYTF.